These 8 T cell receptor beta chains came from one sample sequenced in a study of beta chain features in type 1 diabetes. cDNA synthesis used the whole RNA isolate, giving expressed TCRB sequences. Sequencing used immunoSEQ multiplex PCR; TCRdb keeps in-frame clones, though not all of them. The sample yields around 330,000 clones, roughly 9.6% seen once. The sample was naive CD4+ T cells from blood. The receptors originated from a woman aged 25 to 45 in good health.

The chain is built from TRBV18 and TRBJ2-5; maybe TRBD1 (5 bases). V lost 3 bases to trimming and J lost 1 base, with 12 bases between them. In germline, CDR1 is KGHSH, CDR2 LQKENI. The CDR3 loop spans 15 amino acids. The CDR3 nucleotides are TGTGCCAGCTCACCCTTTGCAGGGTCCCAAGAGACCCAGTACTTC. Translating gives CASSPFAGSQETQYF.

This clone was counted only a few times. V gene TRBV21-1 combines with J gene TRBJ1-5. TRBV21-1 constitutes a pseudogene. This CDR3 is built from 12 residues. CDR3 protein: CASSKDRQPQHF. The CDR3, as DNA: TGTGCCAGCAGCAAAGATCGTCAGCCCCAGCATTTT.

This clone was seen a few times. The rearrangement joins TRBV19 to TRBJ1-3, with D uncertain. CDR1 and CDR2 from the germline V gene are LNHDA and SQIVND (reference sequence). Trimming left V 6 bases short and J 2 bases short, with 8 bases between. This CDR3 is built from 13 residues. In nucleotides, the CDR3 is TGTGCCAGTAGAACGGGTGCTGGAAACACCATATATTTT. Its translation is CASRTGAGNTIYF.

The chain recombines TRBV7-2 with TRBJ2-3; TRBD2 aligns across 10 bases. Germline values: CDR1 SGHTA, CDR2 FQGNSA. The trim removed 1 base at V and 3 bases at J, leaving 7 bases unmatched. The length of the CDR3 is 17 residues. CDR3 sequence reads: CASSLDLAGVVTDTQYF. CDR3 in DNA: TGTGCCAGCAGCTTAGACCTAGCGGGAGTTGTTACAGATACGCAGTATTTT.

This clone was counted only a few times. The V call is TRBV4-3, the J call TRBJ2-1, with TRBD1 identical over 7 bases. J gave up 0 bases and V 4 bases, and 6 bases lay outside the gene matches. This CDR3 region has 16 residues. The germline gives CDR1 LGHNA, CDR2 YSLEER. CDR3 DNA: TGCGCCAGCAGCCGTGACCGGGACAGCTCCTACAATGAGCAGTTCTTC. Translating gives CASSRDRDSSYNEQFF.

In its sample, this clone was seen a few times. A read error may produce the germline difference seen at one junction end. The chain combines TRBV5-4 with TRBJ2-1, with D possibly matching TRBD2 (6 bases). The CDR3 covers 16 residues. Germline CDR1 SGHNT, CDR2 YYREEE (reference sequence). In DNA form, the CDR3 reads TGTGCCAGCACCTTGGCGGGGATTAGCTCCTACAATGAGCAGTTCTTC. Its translation is CASTLAGISSYNEQFF.

The chain couples TRBV7-3 to TRBJ2-1; a possible D gene is TRBD2 (5 bases). Germline CDR1 SGHTA, CDR2 FQGTGA. CDR3 size: 15 residues. Trimming shortened V by 5 bases and J by 8 bases, and 19 bases separated the two germline ends. In DNA, the CDR3 is TGTGCCAGCAGCCCAATTGGGCTAGCTTTGGATGAGCAGTTCTTC. Its translation: CASSPIGLALDEQFF.

This clone occurred a few times. The chain employs TRBV21-1 and TRBJ2-7; TRBD2, the table's D call, lacks a check against the DNA. TRBV21-1 is described as a pseudogene. The CDR3 runs to 14 residues. CDR3: CATGNGLNSYEQYF. DNA of the CDR3: TGTGCCACCGGAAATGGACTGAACAGCTACGAGCAGTACTTC.